The rows below give T cell receptor beta chains drawn from one sample of a study of regulatory T cells in long-lasting Graves disease. TCRdb independently ran MiXCR on the multiplex PCR reads; one entry per CDR3 protein. The sample has fewer than 400,000 distinct CDR3 sequences; roughly a fifth are singletons. This specimen consisted of peripheral blood mononuclear cells (PBMCs), obtained when the disease was refractory, from a patient treated with antithyroid drugs. Receptors originate from a female donor with Graves disease. Both conserved end residues are part of each CDR3. Each record gives: clone size, D gene, J gene, CDR3 length, V gene, CDR3 DNA, CDR3 protein. The D gene is left open where the match is weak. Size is omitted from some rows. Given values are once, few, many or a class for expanded clones.

many | TRBD1 | TRBJ1-1 | 13 | TRBV20-1 | TGCAGTGCTAGAGACCTACAGGGGAATGAAGCTTTCTTT | CSARDLQGNEAFF
many | NA | TRBJ1-1 | 14 | TRBV12-3/TRBV12-4 | TGTGCCAGCAGTTTACAGGGACGGAACACTGAAGCTTTCTTT | CASSLQGRNTEAFF
few | TRBD1 | TRBJ2-5 | 15 | TRBV5-1 | TGCGCCAGCAGTTACCTTTGGACAGGCGAAGAGACCCAGTACTTC | CASSYLWTGEETQYF
many | NA | TRBJ2-5 | 13 | TRBV7-2 | TGTGCCAGCAGCTTAAGGCCCGGGAGGACCCAGTACTTC | CASSLRPGRTQYF
NA | NA | TRBJ2-7 | 13 | TRBV20-1 | TGCAGTGCTAGGCCTAGCGCCACAGTACCGAAGTACTTC | CSARPSATVPKYF
many | TRBD1 | TRBJ1-5 | 19 | TRBV6-2/TRBV6-3 | TGTGCCAGCAGTTACCACCCTAAGAAGGGGGCGTTGGGCAATCAGCCCCAGCATTTT | CASSYHPKKGALGNQPQHF
few | NA | TRBJ1-1 | 14 | TRBV10-3 | TGTGCCATCAGTGAGTCTCAAATGCGGAACACTGCTTTCTTT | CAISESQMRNTAFF
NA | NA | TRBJ1-1 | 14 | TRBV6-5 | TGTGCCAGCAGTTACTCAGCAGAGAACACTGAAGCTTTCTTT | CASSYSAENTEAFF
NA | TRBD1 | TRBJ1-1 | 15 | TRBV10-3 | TGTGCCATCAGATTACAGGGGGCACTGAGCACTGAAGCTTTCTTT | CAIRLQGALSTEAFF
many | NA | TRBJ1-1 | 12 | TRBV28 | TGTGCCAGCAAAGAAGCGAACACTGAAGCTTTCTTT | CASKEANTEAFF
NA | TRBD2 | TRBJ2-3 | 13 | TRBV6-9 | TGTGCCAGCAGTTACGGGGGGTCGGATACGCAGTATTTT | CASSYGGSDTQYF
NA | TRBD1 | TRBJ2-2 | 18 | TRBV25-1 | TGTGCCAGCAGACCCCTTGGGGGGGGACAGGGGAGGCACGGGGAGCTGTTTTTT | CASRPLGGGQGRHGELFF
many | NA | TRBJ2-7 | 14 | TRBV7-9 | TGTGCCAGCAGCTTATTAGGCAGTGATTACGAGCAGTACTTC | CASSLLGSDYEQYF
few | TRBD1 | TRBJ2-5 | 16 | TRBV19 | TGTGCCAGTAGTATGGGACAGGCTGGAGCAGGAGAGACCCAGTACTTC | CASSMGQAGAGETQYF
few | TRBD1 | TRBJ1-1 | 16 | TRBV5-1 | TGCGCCAGCAGCTGGGGGACAGGGGGATGGAGCACTGAAGCTTTCTTT | CASSWGTGGWSTEAFF
many | NA | TRBJ1-2 | 13 | TRBV12-3/TRBV12-4 | TGTGCCAGCAGTCGGACGGTGAACTATGGCTACACCTTC | CASSRTVNYGYTF
NA | NA | TRBJ1-6 | 17 | TRBV5-1 | TGCGCCAGCAGCTTGGCCCCCGGGGATGTAAATAATTCACCCCTCCACTTT | CASSLAPGDVNNSPLHF
many | NA | TRBJ2-5 | 15 | TRBV27 | TGTGCCAGCAGGCGAGGTGGCGGTCTTCAAGAGACCCAGTACTTC | CASRRGGGLQETQYF
NA | NA | TRBJ2-1 | 13 | TRBV18 | TGTGCCAGCTCATCACAGGGCAACAATGAGCAGTTCTTC | CASSSQGNNEQFF
few | NA | TRBJ1-5 | 14 | TRBV10-3 | TGTGCCATCAGGGGCCAGGGTCGGGATCAGCCCCAGCATTTT | CAIRGQGRDQPQHF
few | NA | TRBJ1-5 | 13 | TRBV3-1 | TGTGCCAGCAGCCAAGATTCCCGGCAGCCCCAGCATTTT | CASSQDSRQPQHF
few | NA | TRBJ1-3 | 13 | TRBV27 | TGTGCCAGCACCTCGGGGATCGGAAACACCATATATTTT | CASTSGIGNTIYF
NA | TRBD2 | TRBJ2-5 | 16 | TRBV20-1 | TGCAGTGCTAGCGACAAAGCGGGAGGTTCCGTTGGGGCCCAGTACTTC | CSASDKAGGSVGAQYF
many | NA | TRBJ1-2 | 14 | TRBV6-5 | TGTGCCAGCAGTTACTCGATTACAGGGCGCGGCTACACCTTC | CASSYSITGRGYTF
few | NA | TRBJ2-7 | 11 | TRBV24-1 | TGTGCCACCAGTCGAGGAGACCGCTTCCACTTC | CATSRGDRFHF
NA | TRBD1 | TRBJ1-6 | 14 | TRBV7-3 | TGTGCCAGCAGCCTGGGACAGAAAAATTCACCCCTCCACTTT | CASSLGQKNSPLHF
few | TRBD1 | TRBJ2-7 | 16 | TRBV6-9 | TGTGCCAGCAGTTACTCTTCGGGACAGGGTACCTACGAGCAGTACTTC | CASSYSSGQGTYEQYF
NA | NA | TRBJ1-1 | 17 | TRBV20-1 | TGCAGTGCTAGTATCGGGGCAACGATACGGGACCTAAGTGAAGCTTTCTTT | CSASIGATIRDLSEAFF
NA | TRBD1 | TRBJ2-5 | 16 | TRBV11-2 | TGTGCCGGCAACCCAGGGGGGACAGGCAATCAAGAGACCCAGTGCTTC | CAGNPGGTGNQETQCF
few | TRBD1 | TRBJ1-2 | 14 | TRBV20-1 | TGCAGTGCTAGTAGTGGCGACAGGGCGTCTGGCTACACCTTC | CSASSGDRASGYTF
many | NA | TRBJ1-5 | 15 | TRBV6-2/TRBV6-3 | TGTGCCAGCAGTTACTCTTGGGGAAGCAATCAGCCCCAGCATTTT | CASSYSWGSNQPQHF
NA | TRBD1 | TRBJ1-2 | 15 | TRBV4-1 | TGCCCCAGCAGCCAGTCGACAGGGCAAAACTATGGCTACACCTTC | CPSSQSTGQNYGYTF
many | NA | TRBJ2-5 | 13 | TRBV30 | TGTGCCTGCTCAACCGGGACATCAGAGACCCAGTACTTC | CACSTGTSETQYF
many | TRBD1 | TRBJ2-7 | 14 | TRBV30 | TGTGCCTGGAACTCCGGGACAGGGGCCTACGAGCAGTACTTC | CAWNSGTGAYEQYF
many | NA | TRBJ1-1 | 15 | TRBV24-1 | TGTGCCACCAGTGCCCTGCACAGTCCCGGCACTGAAGCTTTCTTT | CATSALHSPGTEAFF
many | NA | TRBJ2-7 | 14 | TRBV20-1 | TGCAGTGTTAGACGAGGGAGTGGCGATCGGGAGCAGTACTTC | CSVRRGSGDREQYF
few | NA | TRBJ2-7 | 15 | TRBV7-2 | TGTGCCAGCAGCTTAGCTAGCGGAGGGGACTACGAGCAGTACTTC | CASSLASGGDYEQYF
NA | NA | TRBJ2-7 | 14 | TRBV7-9 | TGTGCCAGCAGCTCCGCCGGGCGAGAGGAGGAGCAGTACTTC | CASSSAGREEEQYF
few | TRBD1 | TRBJ2-7 | 15 | TRBV27 | TGTGCCAGCAGTTTAAATTTGGGACAGACCTACGAGCAGTACTTC | CASSLNLGQTYEQYF
few | NA | TRBJ2-3 | 12 | TRBV20-1 | TGCAGTGCTAGCGGGACCACAGATACGCAGTATTTT | CSASGTTDTQYF
many | NA | TRBJ2-7 | 14 | TRBV7-8 | TGTGCCAGCAGCTTGGACATAGACCCCTACGAGCAGTACTTC | CASSLDIDPYEQYF
NA | TRBD1 | TRBJ1-1 | 14 | TRBV6-1 | TGTGCCAGCAGTCCCTTCTCGACAGGGGGCCGAGCTTTCTTT | CASSPFSTGGRAFF
NA | TRBD1 | TRBJ2-7 | 14 | TRBV5-1 | TGCGCCAGCAGGCCCGGGACAGGGGGCGGGGAGCAGTACTTC | CASRPGTGGGEQYF
many | TRBD1 | TRBJ2-7 | 15 | TRBV12-3/TRBV12-4 | TGTGCCAGCAGTTTAAAGGGGGACAGGCGGCGCGAGCAGTACTTC | CASSLKGDRRREQYF
NA | NA | TRBJ1-1 | 12 | TRBV6-2/TRBV6-3 | TGTGCCAGCAGTTTAAACAGGGTTGAAGCTTTCTTT | CASSLNRVEAFF
NA | TRBD2 | TRBJ2-4 | 16 | TRBV7-9 | TGTGCCAGCAGCCCGAAGCGGGAGGTAGCCAAAAACATTCAGTACTTC | CASSPKREVAKNIQYF
many | NA | TRBJ1-1 | 11 | TRBV30 | TGTGCTTGGGGACCGAACACTGAAGCTTTCTTT | CAWGPNTEAFF
few | NA | TRBJ1-4 | 17 | TRBV4-3 | TGCGCCAGCAGCCAAGATTCCCCGTATGTGCCTAATGAAAAACTGTTTTTT | CASSQDSPYVPNEKLFF
NA | NA | TRBJ2-5 | 12 | TRBV12-3/TRBV12-4 | TGTGCCAGCAGCGGCGGGGTCGGGACCCAGTACTTC | CASSGGVGTQYF
few | NA | TRBJ1-3 | 12 | TRBV29-1 | TGCAGCGTTGCGACAGCTGGAAACACCATATATTTT | CSVATAGNTIYF
NA | NA | TRBJ1-1 | 13 | TRBV30 | TGTGCCTGGAGGGAAGACGGGAATACTGAAGCTTTCTTT | CAWREDGNTEAFF
many | NA | TRBJ1-4 | 14 | TRBV27 | TGTGCCAGCAGTTTTATAAGGGGAGGTGAAAAACTGTTTTTT | CASSFIRGGEKLFF
few | NA | TRBJ1-1 | 18 | TRBV10-3 | TGTGCCATCAGTGACGGGGTTACAGGGCCCGAGGAGAACACTGAAGCTTTCTTT | CAISDGVTGPEENTEAFF
few | NA | TRBJ1-1 | 13 | TRBV7-8 | TGTGCCAGCAGCATGAGGGGCCACACTGAAGCTTTCTTT | CASSMRGHTEAFF
many | NA | TRBJ1-6 | 13 | TRBV28 | TGTGCCAGCACTCTGGGGAATCGGTCACCCCTCCACTTT | CASTLGNRSPLHF
many | NA | TRBJ2-6 | 14 | TRBV30 | TGTGCCTGGGGGCCAGGGAGCGGGGCCAACGTCCTGACTTTC | CAWGPGSGANVLTF
NA | TRBD1 | TRBJ1-5 | 15 | TRBV19 | TGTGCCAGTAGTATCACAGGGGGCGCGGATCAGCCCCAGCATTTT | CASSITGGADQPQHF